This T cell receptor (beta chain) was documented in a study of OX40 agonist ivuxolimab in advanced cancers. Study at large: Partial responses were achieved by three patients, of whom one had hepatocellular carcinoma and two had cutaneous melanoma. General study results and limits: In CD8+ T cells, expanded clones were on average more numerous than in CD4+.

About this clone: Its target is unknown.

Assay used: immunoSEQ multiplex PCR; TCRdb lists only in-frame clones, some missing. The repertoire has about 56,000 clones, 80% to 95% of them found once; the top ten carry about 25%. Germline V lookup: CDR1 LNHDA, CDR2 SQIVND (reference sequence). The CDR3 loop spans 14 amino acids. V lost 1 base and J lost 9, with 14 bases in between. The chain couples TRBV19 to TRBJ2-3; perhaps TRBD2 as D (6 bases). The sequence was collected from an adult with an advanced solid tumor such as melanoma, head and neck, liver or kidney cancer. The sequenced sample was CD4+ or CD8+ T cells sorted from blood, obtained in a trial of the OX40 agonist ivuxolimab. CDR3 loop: CASSIVSAGQTQYF. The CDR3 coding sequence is TGTGCCAGTAGTATAGTGAGCGCGGGGCAGACGCAGTATTTT.